This is a list of T cell receptor beta chains from one sample in a study of post-analysis software for immune sequencing data. One entry per CDR3 protein results from TCRdb running MiXCR on the PCR reads. The sample contains more than 450,000 distinct CDR3 sequences, around a third of which appear only once. Source material: blood. The origin of the receptors is a girl aged 2-17 years with multiple sclerosis. Each CDR3 is given with its conserved first and last residue. A D gene is named only where the DNA matches it firmly. A clone size is listed for some rows: how often the clone was seen (once, few, many), or a class if it is expanded.

abundance	v_gene	len	j_gene	d_gene	CDR3aa
NA	TRBV6-6	14	TRBJ1-4	NA	CASTLGPTNEKLFF
NA	TRBV27	15	NA	TRBD1	CASSSTQGAGETQYF
NA	TRBV3-1	15	TRBJ2-1	NA	CASSQEAMVPNEQFF
NA	TRBV5-5	13	TRBJ1-2	NA	CASSTSAVYGYTF
NA	TRBV15	14	TRBJ2-5	NA	CATRSRALQETQYF
NA	TRBV5-1	14	TRBJ2-2	NA	CASSYGGNTGELFF
NA	TRBV14	17	TRBJ2-1	TRBD1	CASSTGQGAPWSVEQFF
many	TRBV20-1	15	TRBJ2-6	NA	CSARWASSGANVLTF
few	TRBV7-6	17	TRBJ2-5	TRBD1	CASSLALTPDRGETQYF
NA	TRBV6-6	14	TRBJ2-5	NA	CASSYSRQSETQYF
NA	TRBV7-9	14	NA	TRBD1	CASSSTGGPDEQYF
few	TRBV6-2/TRBV6-3	15	TRBJ2-7	TRBD2	CASSRLAASSYEQYF
NA	TRBV11-2	15	TRBJ2-7	NA	CASSLGPQTSYEQYF
few	TRBV7-9	15	TRBJ2-3	TRBD1	CASSSTGQGTKTQYF
NA	TRBV20-1	19	TRBJ1-6	TRBD1	CSAEEGQPRASSYNSPLHF
few	TRBV5-6	16	TRBJ1-1	TRBD1	CASSLGTGASGTEAFF
many	TRBV20-1	14	TRBJ2-5	TRBD2	CSASGGTSGETQYF
NA	TRBV29-1	14	TRBJ2-2	NA	CSVSGTLNTGELFF
few	TRBV5-1	17	TRBJ1-2	TRBD1	CASSLVPTGDASYGYTF
NA	TRBV10-3	14	TRBJ1-4	NA	CAISEKDSGEKLFF
NA	TRBV6-1	17	TRBJ2-1	NA	CASSAKWALRGYNEQFF
few	TRBV29-1	13	TRBJ2-1	TRBD2	CSEIAGLYNEQFF
NA	TRBV7-9	17	TRBJ2-1	TRBD2	CASTGTSGFSSYNEQFF
NA	TRBV24-1	14	TRBJ1-1	TRBD1	CATSETGMNTEAFF
NA	TRBV7-2	15	TRBJ1-2	TRBD1	CASSSWDRGKSGYTF
few	TRBV5-1	14	TRBJ2-7	NA	CASSLEDRSYEQYF
few	TRBV5-1	16	TRBJ2-1	TRBD1	CASSLAGTGPYNEQFF
NA	TRBV11-2	14	TRBJ2-7	NA	CASSLDQTGSEQYF
few	TRBV7-7	14	TRBJ2-5	NA	CASSPRWGEETQYF
few	TRBV6-5	15	TRBJ1-5	TRBD1	CASSSTGGNNQPQHF
NA	TRBV20-1	15	TRBJ2-3	TRBD1	CSADRPGQGTDTQYF
NA	TRBV10-3	10	TRBJ2-7	NA	CAIKDFDQYF
NA	TRBV20-1	16	NA	TRBD2	CSAAGLVGPRGETQYF
NA	TRBV6-5	17	TRBJ2-7	NA	CASSYAVSSGFLSEQYF
NA	TRBV21-1	19	TRBJ1-1	NA	CASSKSRDRGFRARAEAFF
few	TRBV9	15	TRBJ2-3	TRBD1	CASSVAGTATDTQYF
few	TRBV6-1	15	TRBJ1-5	TRBD1	CASILRDSLYQPQHF
NA	TRBV7-9	16	TRBJ1-5	NA	CASSLEFRDSNQPQHF
NA	TRBV27	12	TRBJ1-2	TRBD1	CASGTGGLRYTF
NA	TRBV4-1	16	TRBJ1-6	TRBD1	CASSQDRDRTNSPLHF
NA	TRBV12-3/TRBV12-4	12	TRBJ1-2	NA	CASSLWGDGYTF
NA	TRBV15	15	TRBJ2-1	NA	CATSRDSRSYNEQFF
NA	TRBV9	14	TRBJ1-2	TRBD1	CASSVGQGIYGYTF
NA	TRBV6-5	15	TRBJ1-4	NA	CASSTMGATNEKLFF
few	TRBV20-1	11	TRBJ1-2	NA	CRPQGGYGYTF
few	TRBV12-3/TRBV12-4	14	TRBJ1-2	TRBD1	CASTSVPGQGTNTF
NA	TRBV12-3/TRBV12-4	17	TRBJ1-1	NA	CASAASRRRGWNTEAFF
few	TRBV6-1	14	TRBJ2-2	NA	CASSSAEVTGELFF